These 22 T cell receptor beta chains share one sample of origin, sequenced in a study of T cell changes during pregnancy in multiple sclerosis. Only in-frame clones appear in the TCRdb table, and some are missing; sequencing was by immunoSEQ multiplex PCR. The table lists under 90,000 clones, more than 90% of them singletons. Material: peripheral blood, obtained after pregnancy. Receptors were obtained from a female donor in good health, enrolled as a control in a pregnancy study.

The chain carries TRBV4-3 and TRBJ1-2; TRBD1 matches at 11 bases. V lost 5 bases to trimming and J lost 7 bases; unmatched junction nucleotides: 9. Per germline, CDR1 LGHNA and CDR2 YSLEER. The CDR3 is made up of 15 amino acids. CDR3 nucleotides: TGCGCCAGCAGCTCGGACAGGGGGCTAGGGGGTGGCTACACCTTC. The encoded protein is CASSSDRGLGGGYTF.

The gene calls are TRBV7-8 and TRBJ2-2, with 8 bases matching TRBD1. The CDR3 is 16 residues long. V gave up 2 bases and J gave up 5 bases; unmatched junction bases: 7. Germline V gene lookup returns CDR1 SGHVS and CDR2 FQNEAQ. For the CDR3, the DNA is TGTGCCAGCAGCTTATACAGGACAGGGAGGACCGGGGAGCTGTTTTTT. Encoded protein: CASSLYRTGRTGELFF.

The chain recombines TRBV6-5 with TRBJ2-7, with no clear D. The CDR3 runs to 14 residues. V was clipped by 7 bases and J by 0 bases, with 13 bases between them. Germline V gene sequence: CDR1 MNHEY, CDR2 SVGAGI. CDR3: CASIGSHSSYEQYF. DNA of the CDR3: TGTGCCAGCATCGGTAGCCATTCCTCCTACGAGCAGTACTTC.

This chain joins TRBV4-2 and TRBJ1-1; a possible D gene is TRBD1 (5 bases). Germline loops: CDR1 LGHNA, CDR2 YNFKEQ. Deletions cut 2 bases from V and 11 bases from J, with 18 bases between. CDR3 length equals 14 residues. In nucleotides, the CDR3 is TGTGCCAGCAGCCAACCCTCAACCAGCAGGGCGGCTTTCTTT. It is translated as CASSQPSTSRAAFF.

This chain joins TRBV9 and TRBJ2-1, with 10 positions matching TRBD2. This CDR3 comprises 15 residues. V lost 2 bases, J lost 7 bases, and 6 bases stayed unmatched. Germline values: CDR1 SGDLS, CDR2 YYNGEE. The CDR3 reads CASSVGLAVGNEQFF. CDR3 sequence (DNA): TGTGCCAGCAGCGTCGGACTAGCGGTGGGGAATGAGCAGTTCTTC. The entire variable domain, with the rest obtained from reference TRBV9 and TRBJ2-1, is as follows: DSGVTQTPKHLITATGQRVTLRCSPRSGDLSVYWYQQSLDQGLQFLIQYYNGEERAKGNILERFSAQQFPDLHSELNLSSLELGDSALYFCASSVGLAVGNEQFFGPGTRLTVL.

V and J are TRBV28 and TRBJ1-6, with 7 bases fitting TRBD1. The CDR3 spans 12 residues. V lost 6 bases, J lost 9 bases, and 2 bases stayed unmatched. Germline assignment: CDR1 MDHEN and CDR2 SYDVKM. The CDR3 region has the DNA TGTGCCAGCAGGGGACAGCTTTCACCCCTCCACTTT. Translating it yields CASRGQLSPLHF.

This clone was counted only a few times. The chain has TRBV29-1 and TRBJ2-3; 7 bases agree with TRBD2. CDR1 SQVTM and CDR2 ANQGSEA come from the germline V gene. This CDR3 spans 15 amino acids. After removal of 4 bases from V and 0 bases from J, the junction contained 7 bases not matched to a gene. In nucleotides, the CDR3 is TGCAGCGTTGGGTCCCGGGAGGCAAGCACAGATACGCAGTATTTT. Translating it yields CSVGSREASTDTQYF.

This chain uses TRBV28 with TRBJ2-1; 8 nucleotides agree with TRBD1. V lost 5 bases and J lost 15; bases outside the gene matches: 18. Germline CDR1 reads MDHEN; CDR2 reads SYDVKM. The CDR3 loop spans 15 amino acids. The DNA of the CDR3 is TGTGCCAGCAGTGGTCCTTCCCCAGGGGGCACTCCCCCGTTCTTC. This encodes CASSGPSPGGTPPFF.

The chain couples TRBV5-4 to TRBJ1-2, with D tentatively TRBD1 (5 bases). With 0 bases removed from V and 6 bases from J, the gap between germline ends came to 9 bases. In germline, CDR1 is SGHNT, CDR2 YYREEE (reference sequence). The CDR3 is 13 residues long. In DNA form, the CDR3 reads TGTGCCAGCAGCTTGGGACAGAGAAATGGCTACACCTTC. Its translation is CASSLGQRNGYTF.

The chain links TRBV5-1 to TRBJ2-5; 10 nucleotides agree with TRBD1. The V gene's germline CDR1 is SGHRS and CDR2 YFSETQ. This CDR3 is built from 15 residues. Trimming removed 1 base from V and 5 bases from J; junction bases left unmatched: 5. Here the CDR3 reads CASSLLGTGEETQYF. The CDR3 DNA is TGCGCCAGCAGCTTGTTAGGGACAGGGGAGGAGACCCAGTACTTC.

This clone appeared once. This chain connects TRBV10-3 to TRBJ2-3; 9 bases fit TRBD2. This CDR3 is 15 amino acids long. Germline loops: CDR1 ENHRY, CDR2 SYGVKD. Trimming cost V 6 bases and J 6 bases; bases outside gene matches: 10. The CDR3 DNA follows: TGTGCCATCAGCGGGGGGCTAGCGGGGAAGGATACGCAGTATTTT. This translates into CAISGGLAGKDTQYF.

This chain connects TRBV7-2 to TRBJ2-1, with 10 bases identical to TRBD2. The CDR3 totals 15 residues. Trimming at V came to 1 base and at J to 6 bases, leaving 3 bases not matched to a gene. The germline CDR1 and CDR2 sequences are SGHTA and FQGNSA. Here the CDR3 DNA reads TGTGCCAGCAGCTTAGATGCTAGCGGGAGCAATGAGCAGTTCTTC. Its protein is CASSLDASGSNEQFF.

This clone is a singleton in its sample. V gene TRBV28 combines with J gene TRBJ2-7; D might be TRBD1 (6 bases). The CDR3 has 13 residues. CDR1 is MDHEN, CDR2 SYDVKM, per germline. Trimming removed 6 bases from V and 3 bases from J, with 12 bases in between. Here the CDR3 reads CASRSGQNYEQYF. CDR3 nucleotide sequence: TGTGCCAGCAGATCAGGACAGAACTACGAGCAGTACTTC.

The chain employs TRBV5-5 and TRBJ1-6, with a tentative D call TRBD1 (5 bases). The V end was cut by 3 bases, the J end by 0 bases, with 13 bases between. CDR3 length equals 17 residues. The germline gives CDR1 SGHKS, CDR2 YYEKEE (reference sequence). In DNA form, the CDR3 reads TGTGCCAGCAGCTCAACAGGCCCGAGCTCCTATAATTCACCCCTCCACTTT. Protein product: CASSSTGPSSYNSPLHF.

The chain uses TRBV2 and TRBJ2-7; weak D call: TRBD2 (6 bases). Germline CDR1 and CDR2: SNHLY and FYNNEI. Trimming removed 4 bases at V and 4 bases at J, with 11 bases between. The CDR3 extends over 13 amino acids. In nucleotides, the CDR3 is TGTGCCAGCAGTGGCGGGAAAGCTTACGAGCAGTACTTC. Its translation is CASSGGKAYEQYF.

The chain has TRBV19 and TRBJ2-3; the match to TRBD2 covers 7 bases. The J segment lost 2 bases and the V segment lost 5 bases, leaving 7 bases of the junction unmatched. This CDR3 has 15 residues. CDR1 LNHDA and CDR2 SQIVND come from the germline V gene (reference sequence). CDR3 sequence reads: CASSWEGRDTDTQYF. In nucleotides, the CDR3 is TGTGCCAGTAGTTGGGAGGGACGGGACACAGATACGCAGTATTTT. Combining the CDR3 with reference TRBV19 and TRBJ2-3 gives the whole variable domain DGGITQSPKYLFRKEGQNVTLSCEQNLNHDAMYWYRQDPGQGLRLIYYSQIVNDFQKGDIAEGYSVSREKKESFPLTVTSAQKNPTAFYLCASSWEGRDTDTQYFGPGTRLTVL.

The chain has TRBV4-1 and TRBJ2-6; 7 bases map to TRBD1. Germline values: CDR1 MGHRA, CDR2 YSYEKL. Trimming at V came to 4 bases and at J to 1 base, leaving 10 bases not matched to a gene. CDR3 size: 18 residues. The CDR3: CASSRQPRTGSGANVLTF. CDR3 DNA: TGCGCCAGCAGCCGTCAACCGAGGACAGGATCTGGGGCCAACGTCCTGACTTTC.

CDR3 DNA sequence: TGCAGCGTTGAAGGTAGCGGGAGAAGGGAGACCCAGTACTTC. It encodes CSVEGSGRRETQYF. The chain links TRBV29-1 to TRBJ2-5, with 9 bases identical to TRBD2. CDR1 and CDR2 from the germline V gene are SQVTM and ANQGSEA. CDR3 length: 14 amino acids. V trimming: 1 base; J trimming: 5 bases; junction bases outside the gene matches: 5.

The chain is built from TRBV5-4 and TRBJ2-3; 9 bases align to TRBD1. The CDR3 contains 17 residues. Germline V gene data show CDR1 as SGHNT and CDR2 as YYREEE (reference sequence). V shed 5 bases, J shed 0 bases, and the junction held 10 bases outside the gene matches. CDR3 nucleotide sequence: TGTGCCAGCAGACTTATGTACAGGGGGCGAAGCACAGATACGCAGTATTTT. It yields the protein CASRLMYRGRSTDTQYF.

This chain joins TRBV7-2 and TRBJ2-2; possibly TRBD1 or TRBD2 for D (6 bases each). The CDR3 consists of 14 residues. The V and J ends lost 5 bases and 4 bases respectively, with 11 bases between them. CDR1 is SGHTA, CDR2 FQGNSA, per germline. CDR3 coding DNA: TGTGCCAGCAGCCTAGGGGGGCTCACCGGGGAGCTGTTTTTT. It is translated as CASSLGGLTGELFF.

The J gene is TRBJ2-2, the V gene TRBV10-3, with a possible D match to TRBD2 (5 bases). This CDR3 spans 12 amino acids. CDR1 ENHRY and CDR2 SYGVKD come from the germline V gene. The V and J ends lost 5 bases and 6 bases respectively, with 7 bases between them. The CDR3 bases are TGTGCCATCAGTACCGGGGCCGGGGAGCTGTTTTTT. Translated, it gives CAISTGAGELFF.

The chain recombines TRBV29-1 with TRBJ2-1, with 9 positions matching TRBD2. Germline loops: CDR1 SQVTM, CDR2 ANQGSEA. J lost 5 bases, V lost 4 bases, and 12 bases had no gene match. There are 16 residues in the CDR3. CDR3 nucleotides: TGCAGCGTTGGGGTGGCGGGAGGGCTTTACGACAATGAGCAGTTCTTC. Translation gives CSVGVAGGLYDNEQFF.